Listed below are T cell receptor beta chains from one sample, sequenced in a study of response to subunit inactivated influenza vaccine. Each CDR3 protein is one row after TCRdb ran MiXCR on the RT-PCR reads. The repertoire holds 500,000 to 600,000 distinct CDR3 sequences, with over 10% as singletons. Specimen: PBMCs from blood, collected 45 days after vaccination. Every receptor here comes from a man over 45 who received an inactivated influenza vaccine. The conserved cysteine and the conserved F or W are not part of the CDR3 here.

TRBJ2-3	TRBV20-1	SARDGRGIGPDTQY
TRBJ2-3	TRBV11-3	ASSSTRRNTQY
TRBJ2-5	TRBV7-9	ASSPPGLGSETQY
TRBJ2-7	TRBV20-1	SARVAKYEQY
TRBJ2-3	TRBV20-1	SATRSGGADTQY
TRBJ1-3	TRBV28	ASRRDRTSGNTIY
TRBJ2-7	TRBV9	ASSVLPVAASYEQY
TRBJ2-3	TRBV29-1	STHEELAQY
TRBJ1-1	TRBV29-1	SVQLSNTEAF
TRBJ1-3	TRBV20-1	SAEYREVLKDTIY
TRBJ1-1	TRBV7-2	ASSFFEEGEAF
TRBJ2-4	TRBV6-2/TRBV6-3	ASSLENIQY
TRBJ1-1	TRBV6-2/TRBV6-3	ASSLMVPNTEAF
TRBJ2-1	TRBV11-2	ASSLPREVSYNEQF
TRBJ1-1	TRBV5-4	ASSPGQGELRAEAF
TRBJ1-1	TRBV12-3/TRBV12-4	ASSPWTGQNTEAF
TRBJ1-5	TRBV6-1	ASRPLPAGRNQPQH
TRBJ2-1	TRBV10-3	AISENSPASDYNEQF
TRBJ2-5	TRBV4-3	ASSQDLLPGKETQY
TRBJ2-1	TRBV24-1	ATSETFRENEQF
TRBJ1-2	TRBV29-1	SVDSGLVVFGYT
TRBJ2-7	TRBV5-1	ASKGQDTGEQY
TRBJ2-1	TRBV20-1	SAPSQQGGAYNEQF
TRBJ2-7	TRBV20-1	SASDRGSYEQY
TRBJ2-7	TRBV27	ASGQGLGEQY
TRBJ2-6	TRBV2	ASTGPRAGANVLT
TRBJ2-7	TRBV2	ASSELGGMEQY
TRBJ2-7	TRBV6-1	ASTPTPGTFSYEQY
TRBJ1-2	TRBV7-2	ASSLEPGGGYGYT
TRBJ2-2	TRBV29-1	SVGASGDNTGELF
TRBJ1-2	TRBV7-9	ASSLGELNYGYT
TRBJ2-2	TRBV6-2/TRBV6-3	ASSAAGWNTGELF
TRBJ1-1	TRBV6-1	ASTQGWANTEAF
TRBJ1-2	TRBV3-1	ASSQGIAASYT
TRBJ2-3	TRBV7-3	ASSFTGPDTQY
TRBJ2-2	TRBV10-3	AISESDRGRAGELF
TRBJ1-4	TRBV7-9	ASSLALTGKAEKLF
TRBJ2-7	TRBV28	ASSLGTGAFGSYEQY
TRBJ1-2	TRBV5-1	ASSHTDGRAGYT
TRBJ1-1	TRBV20-1	SGWGDTEAF
TRBJ1-4	TRBV28	ASSSQDDRGYNEKLF
TRBJ1-1	TRBV20-1	SASAQIHTEAF
TRBJ2-2	TRBV12-3/TRBV12-4	ASSPSGGANTGELF
TRBJ2-5	TRBV7-3	ASSLTNRAGETQY